The source of this TCR beta chain is a study of CXCR3-negative and CXCR3-positive naive CD8 T cells (dated by TCRdb to between 2017 and 2020). Context from the whole study: In total, some 140 million TRB reads were obtained, corresponding to roughly 1.5 +/- 0.3 million reads per library. The diversity and physicochemical repertoire analyses included about a dozen donors pooled from two independent experiments. For the TRBV-TRBJ cluster analysis, the naive subsets came from roughly 5 donors, while the memory cells came from 3 donors.

Based on the germline V gene (reference sequence), the CDR1 and CDR2 sequences are DFQATT and SNEGSKA. Taken from cysteine to phenylalanine, the CDR3 has 13 residues. No DNA accompanies this entry. Broad study findings and their caveats: Repertoire diversity was comparably high in both naive subsets but much lower in memory CD8+ T cells. TRB CDR3s from CXCR3-positive naive cells showed higher hydrophobicity (lower Kidera factor 4), lower energy, and higher strength and volume indices than CXCR3-negative naive cells. Surface CD5, linked to self-reactivity in mice, was comparable between naive subsets; TCR interaction strength was therefore also inferred from TRB CDR3 physicochemical properties. CXCR3 expression partially decreased after cryopreservation, so most assays used freshly isolated PBMCs. Naive CXCR3-negative and CXCR3-positive cells from the same donor showed similar TRBV-TRBJ usage, whereas memory cells showed distinct patterns.

The run used a NextSeq 550. The Human TCR Profiling Kit (MiLaboratory) was used to prepare UMI-labeled 5' RACE TRB cDNA libraries. cDNA synthesis used the entire amount of extracted RNA, and PCR amplification then used the entire amount of cDNA produced. Libraries were prepared in parallel with an identical number of PCR cycles. Per the source publication's procedure: With a minimum of two reads required per UMI, MIGEC and MiXCR pulled out about 52,000 +/- 9,100 unique UMI-labeled TRB cDNA molecules from each library. On average, roughly 40,000 +/- 10,000 functional in-frame TRB CDR3 nucleotide clonotypes lacking stop codons were found per library. Diversity metrics, including normalized Shannon-Wiener and Chao1, were computed in VDJtools after downsampling to 5000 UMI-labeled TRB molecules per sample. Clonotype-size-weighted physicochemical properties of the central five CDR3 residues (interaction energy, strength, volume and Kidera factor 4) were computed in VDJtools. The reads were reprocessed in TCRdb, with one entry per CDR3 protein sequence and no accompanying DNA. The V and J calls, along with clone size, are taken from TCRdb and not from the paper's own processing. This sample's table contains some 130,000 distinct CDR3 sequences. 0.4% to 0.45% of the sample goes to the ten largest clones.

Each CD8+ T cell subset was flow-sorted in triplicate, with fewer than 350,000 cells per subset placed directly into RLT lysis buffer. To keep memory contaminants out, a stringent definition of naive CD8+ T cells was applied: CD45RO-CCR7+CD27+CD95-. Peripheral blood mononuclear cells were isolated from buffy coats using standard density gradient centrifugation. Naive CXCR3-negative and CXCR3-positive CD8+ T cells were flow-sorted using a FACSAria III. Total RNA was extracted from sorted cells with an RNeasy Mini Kit. Concerning this clonotype: It has no known antigen specificity.

The sample comprised naive CXCR3+ CD8+ T cells from blood. The sample's cell subset or site, from its label and the paper: CD45RO-CCR7+CD27+CD95- naive CD8+ T cells expressing CXCR3 (TNR3+). This receptor was identified in a human donor in good health. Some clones in this sample may be carry-over from other donors' samples. This chain joins TRBV20-1 to TRBJ2-7; TCRdb designates TRBD1, a call that cannot be tested without DNA. For the CDR3, the sequence is CSARGEWSFSQYF.